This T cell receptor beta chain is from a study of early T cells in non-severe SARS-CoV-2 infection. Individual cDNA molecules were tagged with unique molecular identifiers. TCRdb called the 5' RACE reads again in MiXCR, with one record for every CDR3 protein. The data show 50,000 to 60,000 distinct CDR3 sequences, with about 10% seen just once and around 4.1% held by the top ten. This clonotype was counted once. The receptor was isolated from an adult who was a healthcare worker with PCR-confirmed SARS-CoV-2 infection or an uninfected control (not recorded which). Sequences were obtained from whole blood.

The CDR3 region has the DNA TGTGCCAGCTCCGCACCGGGAGTTACCTACGAGCAGTACTTC. This sequence encodes CASSAPGVTYEQYF. V and J are TRBV18 and TRBJ2-7, with D tentatively TRBD2 (6 bases). The germline CDR1 and CDR2 sequences are KGHSH and LQKENI. The CDR3 is made up of 14 amino acids. V was shortened by 6 bases and J by 2 bases, with 14 bases between the two germline ends.